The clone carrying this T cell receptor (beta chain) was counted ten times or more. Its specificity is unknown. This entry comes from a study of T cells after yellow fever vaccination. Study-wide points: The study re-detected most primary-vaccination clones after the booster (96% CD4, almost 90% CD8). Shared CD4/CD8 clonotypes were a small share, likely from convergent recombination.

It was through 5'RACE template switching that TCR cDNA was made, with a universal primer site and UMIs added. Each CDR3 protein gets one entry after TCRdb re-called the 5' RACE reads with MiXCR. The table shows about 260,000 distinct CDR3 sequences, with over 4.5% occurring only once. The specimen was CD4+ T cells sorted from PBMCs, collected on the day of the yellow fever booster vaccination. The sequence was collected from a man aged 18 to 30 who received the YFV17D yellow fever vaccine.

CDR3 DNA sequence: TGTGCCAGCAGCTTTACTGGATTCAGAGAGACCCAGTACTTC. Its translation is CASSFTGFRETQYF. V usage is TRBV7-2 and J usage is TRBJ2-5; D gene ambiguous. V was clipped by 3 bases and J by 4 bases, with 12 bases between them. The CDR3 length is 14 residues. In germline, CDR1 is SGHTA, CDR2 FQGNSA.